This TCR beta chain emerged from a study of shared clonotypes between healthy human individuals. Regarding the study as a whole: When compared with the clonotypes that were shared by all four sorted-subset donors, the non-shared clonotypes turned out to have lower generation probabilities.

Concerning this clone itself: Its cognate antigen is unknown.

This CDR3 spans 14 amino acids. Germline V gene lookup returns CDR1 SEHNR and CDR2 FQNEAQ (reference sequence). The ends were cut back, 1 base at V and 8 bases at J, with 12 bases in the middle. Naive CD8 cells lacked CD45RO and underwent positive selection for CCR7, leaving out terminally differentiated effector memory CD45RA+ cells. Assay: immunoSEQ multiplex PCR; the TCRdb copy retains only in-frame clones and omits some. The sample has some 2,100,000 clones, more than 85% seen once. The chain recombines TRBV7-9 with TRBJ2-1, with D unclear. The sample taken for sequencing was naive CD8+ T cells from PBMCs. The receptor was derived from a man between 18 and 35 years old in good health. Some clones in this sample may be carry-over from other donors' samples. CDR3 sequence: CASSLGPPMDEQFF. The CDR3 DNA follows: TGTGCCAGCAGCTTAGGACCCCCCATGGATGAGCAGTTCTTC.